Following are 20 T cell receptor beta chains from one sample sequenced in a study of blood T cell repertoires in COVID-19. Sequenced by immunoSEQ multiplex PCR; TCRdb stores in-frame clones only, minus some. The sample carries 250,000 to 350,000 clones, around 87% recorded once. The specimen was peripheral blood. Receptor source: a woman between 50 and 59 years old who had recovered from COVID-19.

This rearrangement joins TRBV19 to TRBJ2-7; 7 bases are a match to TRBD2. The germline gives CDR1 LNHDA, CDR2 SQIVND (reference sequence). The CDR3 has 14 amino acids. Trimming removed 3 bases from V and 2 bases from J; junction bases left unmatched: 4. The CDR3: CASSISGLAYEQYF. The CDR3 DNA follows: TGTGCCAGTAGTATTAGCGGGTTAGCCTACGAGCAGTACTTC.

The V gene is TRBV28, the J gene TRBJ2-5, with D maybe TRBD1 (6 bases). V dropped 6 bases and J dropped 5 bases, with 16 bases sitting between them. The CDR3 runs to 14 residues. Germline loops: CDR1 MDHEN, CDR2 SYDVKM. CDR3 region: CASRLGHHAETQYF. The CDR3 DNA reads as TGTGCCAGCAGGTTGGGACACCACGCGGAGACCCAGTACTTC.

The genes are TRBV3-1 (or the pseudogene TRBV3-2) and TRBJ1-4; 9 positions match TRBD1. J gave up 1 base and V 8 bases, and 8 bases lay outside the gene matches. Germline V gene lookup returns CDR1 LGHDT and CDR2 YNNKEL (reference sequence). The CDR3 loop spans 16 amino acids. The CDR3 region has the DNA TGTGCCAGCGGCGGGGGACAGGGTGTAACTAATGAAAAACTGTTTTTT. Translation: CASGGGQGVTNEKLFF.

This rearrangement joins TRBV7-5 to TRBJ2-5; TRBD1, the table's D call, lacks a check against the DNA. TRBV7-5 is termed a pseudogene. The length of the CDR3 is 18 residues. The CDR3 reads CARSLEDRGLPFQETQYF. The CDR3 coding sequence is TGTGCCAGAAGCTTAGAGGACAGGGGGTTACCTTTTCAAGAGACCCAGTACTTC.

The rearrangement joins TRBV4-3 to TRBJ2-3; 11 bases map to TRBD2. J lost 3 bases, V lost 0 bases, and 5 bases had no gene match. From germline, CDR1 is LGHNA and CDR2 YSLEER. The CDR3 spans 17 residues. The CDR3 DNA reads TGCGCCAGCAGCCAAGATAGACTAGCGGGATTAACAGATACGCAGTATTTT. It translates to CASSQDRLAGLTDTQYF.

The chain employs TRBV9 and TRBJ2-5; D unresolved. V lost 0 bases to trimming and J lost 5 bases, with 14 bases between them. Germline CDR1 reads SGDLS; CDR2 reads YYNGEE. The CDR3 has 15 residues. The CDR3 protein is CASSVAPGSVETQYF. The CDR3 DNA follows: TGTGCCAGCAGCGTAGCCCCGGGTTCCGTGGAGACCCAGTACTTC.

The V gene is TRBV27, the J gene TRBJ2-7, with 12 bases aligning to TRBD2. Trimming removed 5 bases from V and 3 bases from J; junction bases left unmatched: 5. Germline values: CDR1 MNHEY, CDR2 SMNVEV (reference sequence). The CDR3 length is 15 residues. The CDR3 nucleotides are TGTGCCAGCAGTGTGACTAGCGGGGGACTCTACGAGCAGTACTTC. Its translation: CASSVTSGGLYEQYF.

This clone was picked up a small number of times. V is TRBV7-9 and J is TRBJ2-7, with D maybe TRBD1 (5 bases). V lost 3 bases to trimming and J lost 6 bases, with 12 bases between them. Per the germline V gene, CDR1 is SEHNR and CDR2 is FQNEAQ (reference sequence). This CDR3 spans 13 amino acids. CDR3 residues: CASSFVQEGEQYF. CDR3 nucleotide sequence: TGTGCCAGCAGCTTTGTACAGGAAGGCGAGCAGTACTTC.

The CDR3 DNA reads TGTGCCAGCAGTTCGATGGACAGGGTACCATACGAGCAGTACTTC. This encodes CASSSMDRVPYEQYF. The V and J genes are TRBV27 and TRBJ2-7; 8 nucleotides agree with TRBD1. This CDR3 spans 15 amino acids. Germline assignment: CDR1 MNHEY and CDR2 SMNVEV (reference sequence). Trimming at V came to 4 bases and at J to 4 bases, leaving 9 bases not matched to a gene.

The genes are TRBV28 and TRBJ2-7, with 8 bases aligning to TRBD1. With V trimmed by 8 bases and J by 5 bases, 2 bases remained unmatched. CDR1 is MDHEN and CDR2 is SYDVKM in the germline V gene. This CDR3 spans 11 amino acids. CDR3 amino acids: CASQTGDEQYF. The CDR3 DNA sequence: TGTGCCAGCCAGACAGGGGACGAGCAGTACTTC.

This clone was detected only a few times. The sample carries other DNA sequences with the same CDR3. The CDR3, as DNA: TGCGCCAGCAGCCAAGAGGCGGGAGGAAACTACGAGCAGTACTTC. It specifies CASSQEAGGNYEQYF. This chain connects TRBV4-3 to TRBJ2-7; 8 bases map to TRBD2. The CDR3 has 15 amino acids. Germline CDR1 LGHNA, CDR2 YSLEER. V lost 0 bases and J lost 3; bases outside the gene matches: 4.

The rearrangement uses TRBV19 and TRBJ2-7; TRBD2 matches 7 bases. V was clipped by 5 bases and J by 0 bases; unmatched bases: 10. CDR3 length: 16 residues. Germline CDR1 reads LNHDA; CDR2 reads SQIVND (reference sequence). CDR3 DNA sequence: TGTGCCAGTAGTTCCCCGGGAGAGCGGGGCTCCTACGAGCAGTACTTC. Amino acid sequence: CASSSPGERGSYEQYF.

The chain uses TRBV5-4 and TRBJ2-2, with 7 bases aligning to TRBD2. This CDR3 contains 17 residues. The V gene's germline CDR1 is SGHNT and CDR2 YYREEE (reference sequence). V lost 0 bases, J lost 4 bases, and 9 bases stayed unmatched. The CDR3 DNA follows: TGTGCCAGCAGCTTGGAGCCGGGCGGGAGTGGCACCGGGGAGCTGTTTTTT. Translating gives CASSLEPGGSGTGELFF.

The chain employs TRBV28 and TRBJ2-2, with 8 bases that match TRBD2. Germline V CDR1 and CDR2: MDHEN, SYDVKM. V trimming: 1 base; J trimming: 4 bases; junction bases outside the gene matches: 5. This CDR3 has 16 amino acids. The CDR3, as DNA: TGTGCCAGCAGTTTATCGGGGGGGGTTACCACCGGGGAGCTGTTTTTT. Translation: CASSLSGGVTTGELFF.

This chain links TRBV6-2 or TRBV6-3 with TRBJ2-2, with 7 nucleotides matching TRBD1. CDR3 length: 16 amino acids. CDR1 MNHEY and CDR2 SVGEGT come from the germline V gene. J was trimmed by 0 bases and V by 0 bases; bases with no gene match: 1. The CDR3 loop is CASSYSGTANTGELFF. The DNA for the CDR3 is TGTGCCAGCAGTTACTCTGGGACAGCGAACACCGGGGAGCTGTTTTTT.

In DNA form, the CDR3 reads TGCGCCAGCAGCCAGCGAGCGGGAACCTACAATGAGCAGTTCTTC. This sequence encodes CASSQRAGTYNEQFF. The chain uses TRBV4-3 and TRBJ2-1; TRBD2 matches 7 bases. V gave up 3 bases and J gave up 2 bases; unmatched junction bases: 4. The CDR3 is 15 residues long. Germline V CDR1 and CDR2: LGHNA, YSLEER.

Comment on this clone: One junction end disagrees with the germline gene, perhaps due to a read error. This chain uses TRBV7-2 with TRBJ2-7; 9 nucleotides match TRBD1. CDR3 length: 15 amino acids. Per germline, CDR1 SGHTA and CDR2 FQGNSA. The CDR3 DNA is TGTGCCAGCACCTTAACAGGGGGCTACTCCTACGAGCAGTACTTC. It translates to CASTLTGGYSYEQYF.

The chain employs TRBV28 and TRBJ2-3, with 10 bases identical to TRBD1. After removal of 6 bases from V and 4 bases from J, the junction contained 7 bases not matched to a gene. Germline V lookup: CDR1 MDHEN, CDR2 SYDVKM. This CDR3 comprises 15 residues. The CDR3 coding sequence is TGTGCCAGCAGGATCCTCGGGACAGGGGCAGATACGCAGTATTTT. This encodes CASRILGTGADTQYF.

The chain carries TRBV7-6 and TRBJ2-1, with TRBD2 matching 7 bases. Looked up from germline, CDR1 is SGHVS and CDR2 is FNYEAQ. The CDR3 sequence is 16 residues long. Unmatched junction bases numbered 10, after V lost 4 bases and J lost 4 bases. This CDR3 reads CASSYSAGVVYNEQFF. CDR3 DNA: TGTGCCAGCAGCTATTCCGCGGGAGTGGTATACAATGAGCAGTTCTTC.

This clone was counted between two and nine times. The rearrangement joins TRBV10-3 to TRBJ2-7, with D perhaps TRBD2 (6 bases). Germline CDR1 and CDR2: ENHRY and SYGVKD. The CDR3 extends over 14 amino acids. V was trimmed by 4 bases and J by 3 bases, leaving 13 bases between them. This CDR3 reads CAISASGESYEQYF. The DNA for the CDR3 is TGTGCCATCAGTGCCTCGGGGGAAAGCTACGAGCAGTACTTC.